The 6 T cell receptor beta chains below come from one sample, sequenced in a study of Ad26.COV2.S vaccination and SARS-CoV-2 variants. Data came from immunoSEQ multiplex PCR; TCRdb stores just in-frame clones and leaves some out. The table includes around 400,000 clones, roughly four fifths detected once. As for treatment: around 19 received Ad26.COV2.S at low or high dose, single or two shots; about five received placebo; per-sample allocation not given. The study sampled participants on day 63 after the first vaccine or placebo injection. The sample was peripheral blood, taken in a trial of Ad26.COV2.S vaccine versus placebo. Source of these receptors: a person between 18 and 60 years old who received the Ad26.COV2.S COVID-19 vaccine or a placebo.

The V call is TRBV19, the J call TRBJ2-1; 12 bases fit TRBD2. The CDR3 runs 16 residues. Per germline, CDR1 LNHDA and CDR2 SQIVND (reference sequence). The V and J ends lost 6 bases and 4 bases, in that order; junction bases with no gene match: 7. The CDR3 loop reads CASSPSGLAGYNEQFF. CDR3 coding DNA: TGTGCCAGTAGCCCTTCGGGACTAGCGGGTTACAATGAGCAGTTCTTC. Filled out from reference TRBV19 and TRBJ2-1, the complete variable domain reads DGGITQSPKYLFRKEGQNVTLSCEQNLNHDAMYWYRQDPGQGLRLIYYSQIVNDFQKGDIAEGYSVSREKKESFPLTVTSAQKNPTAFYLCASSPSGLAGYNEQFFGPGTRLTVL.

This chain joins TRBV6-2 or TRBV6-3 and TRBJ1-1; possible D gene TRBD1, 6 bases. Trimming left V 4 bases short and J 4 bases short, with 7 bases between. Germline V lookup: CDR1 MNHEY, CDR2 SVGEGT. CDR3 size: 12 residues. The chain's CDR3 is CASSSRGTEAFF. The CDR3 nucleotides read TGTGCCAGCAGTTCCAGGGGCACTGAAGCTTTCTTT.

About this clone: The sample has other DNA sequences that encode this CDR3 too. The chain is built from TRBV7-2 and TRBJ2-5, with 7 bases aligning to TRBD1. Germline CDR1 is SGHTA and CDR2 is FQGNSA. The CDR3 has 14 residues. V was pared by 1 base and J by 5 bases, with 4 bases of the junction left unmatched. This CDR3 reads CASSLGARGETQYF. The CDR3 nucleotides read TGTGCCAGCAGCTTAGGGGCCAGGGGGGAGACCCAGTACTTC.

The chain employs TRBV6-6 and TRBJ1-2; D remains ambiguous. With 6 bases removed from V and 3 bases from J, the gap between germline ends came to 17 bases. Germline CDR1 is MNHNY and CDR2 is SVGAGI (reference sequence). This CDR3 spans 15 amino acids. The CDR3 DNA reads TGTGCCAGCAGAAAAGGGTCCGGTTCGGACTATGGCTACACCTTC. It encodes CASRKGSGSDYGYTF.

DNA of the CDR3: TGTGCCATCAGTTCGAGGGGGCCGGGCTATGGCTACACCTTC. This encodes CAISSRGPGYGYTF. The chain is built from TRBV10-3 and TRBJ1-2, with 7 bases fitting TRBD1. Germline CDR1 is ENHRY and CDR2 is SYGVKD. V trimming: 5 bases; J trimming: 4 bases; junction bases outside the gene matches: 7. CDR3 length equals 14 residues.

The chain links TRBV6-6 to TRBJ2-1; D remains ambiguous. Trimming removed 4 bases from V and 6 bases from J, with 10 bases in between. Germline lookup yields CDR1 MNHNY and CDR2 SVGAGI (reference sequence). The length of the CDR3 is 13 residues. The CDR3 DNA follows: TGTGCCAGCAGTTGGGTCCGGCGCAATGAGCAGTTCTTC. Protein product: CASSWVRRNEQFF.